Below are 16 T cell receptor beta chains sequenced from a single sample in a study of T cells in Graves' hyperthyroidism and ophthalmopathy. TCR beta CDR3 regions were amplified from RNA. The TCR CDR3 was amplified in a first-round RT-PCR using the HTBI primer set. TCRdb itself ran the multiplex PCR reads through MiXCR, one entry per CDR3 protein. The data show approximately 590,000 distinct CDR3 sequences, around a sixth seen once. Sequenced material: blood. These receptors originate from a woman aged 25 to 39 with Graves' hyperthyroidism.

About this clonotype itself: A much larger clone sits a single nucleotide away, making a read error possible. The V gene is TRBV12-3 or TRBV12-4, the J gene TRBJ2-3, with D tentatively TRBD2 (6 bases). CDR3 length: 17 amino acids. CDR3 sequence (DNA): TGTGCCAGCAGTTTCAGCCGACTAGTTGAGGGCACAGATTCGCAGTATTTT. Translating it yields CASSFSRLVEGTDSQYF.

This clonotype turned up a few times. This chain joins TRBV7-9 and TRBJ1-2; D unclear. Trimming removed 2 bases from V and 4 bases from J, with 11 bases in between. This CDR3 is 14 amino acids long. Germline V CDR1 and CDR2: SEHNR, FQNEAQ (reference sequence). CDR3 in amino acids: CASSLSVSLYGYTF. As DNA, the CDR3 is TGTGCCAGCAGCTTAAGCGTCAGCCTCTATGGCTACACCTTC.

This clonotype was seen a few times. J is TRBJ1-4 and V is TRBV28; D perhaps matches TRBD1 (5 bases). Germline CDR1 MDHEN, CDR2 SYDVKM. This CDR3 contains 15 residues. V was shortened by 1 base and J by 7 bases, with 13 bases between the two germline ends. This chain's CDR3 is CASSLSQGFGEKLFF. CDR3 bases: TGTGCCAGCAGTTTATCCCAGGGTTTTGGTGAAAAACTGTTTTTT.

In this sample, this clonotype turned up a few times. The chain uses TRBV20-1 and TRBJ2-1; 10 nucleotides line up with TRBD2. Per germline, CDR1 DFQATT and CDR2 SNEGSKA (reference sequence). With 6 bases clipped from V and 8 bases from J, the junction kept 10 bases outside the gene matches. The CDR3 has 14 residues. The CDR3: CSARSGTSVYEQFF. The CDR3 DNA reads TGCAGTGCCCGATCCGGGACTAGCGTCTATGAGCAGTTCTTC.

This clonotype was counted at least ten times. The chain joins TRBV20-1 to TRBJ2-1; TRBD2 aligns across 10 bases. The length of the CDR3 is 17 residues. Per germline, CDR1 DFQATT and CDR2 SNEGSKA (reference sequence). V dropped 3 bases and J dropped 2; count of bases not matched to a gene: 10. DNA of the CDR3: TGCAGTGCTAGCCTGGCTCTAGCGGGAGCACCCTACAATGAGCAGTTCTTC. It is translated as CSASLALAGAPYNEQFF.

The rearrangement uses TRBV19 and TRBJ2-7; 7 bases map to TRBD1. Germline CDR1 and CDR2: LNHDA and SQIVND (reference sequence). CDR3 size: 17 residues. J lost 3 bases, V lost 5 bases, and 16 bases had no gene match. The DNA for the CDR3 is TGTGCCAGTAGTCTCTCCCTGACAGGGCCTACCTTCTACGAGCAGTACTTC. The encoded protein is CASSLSLTGPTFYEQYF.

This clonotype appeared a few times. The V call is TRBV18, the J call TRBJ2-1; 7 nucleotides match TRBD2. From germline, CDR1 is KGHSH and CDR2 LQKENI. This CDR3 is 15 amino acids long. Trimming removed 3 bases from V and 4 bases from J; junction bases left unmatched: 6. The CDR3 DNA sequence: TGTGCCAGCTCACCTATCCTAGCGGAGTACAATGAGCAGTTCTTC. Translated, it gives CASSPILAEYNEQFF.

This clonotype was found many times. The chain employs TRBV2 and TRBJ1-1; D is possibly TRBD1 (5 bases). Per germline, CDR1 SNHLY and CDR2 FYNNEI. The CDR3 has 14 residues. V lost 0 bases and J lost 5, with 10 bases in between. This CDR3 reads CASSEARGGTEAFF. CDR3 in DNA: TGTGCCAGCAGTGAAGCGCGTGGGGGTACTGAAGCTTTCTTT.

This clonotype has just a few counts. V usage is TRBV9 and J usage is TRBJ2-5; TRBD1 agrees at 11 bases. The CDR3 has 15 amino acids. Germline V gives CDR1 SGDLS, CDR2 YYNGEE. J gave up 7 bases and V 3 bases, and 8 bases lay outside the gene matches. CDR3 nucleotides: TGTGCCAGCAGCGCAGGACAGGGGGCAGGAGTGACCCAGTACTTC. Its translation is CASSAGQGAGVTQYF.

The gene calls are TRBV7-2 and TRBJ1-3; D possibly corresponds to TRBD1 (5 bases). This CDR3 region has 13 residues. The V gene's germline CDR1 is SGHTA and CDR2 FQGNSA. Trimming cost V 5 bases and J 9 bases, with 14 bases left between them. CDR3 sequence (DNA): TGTGCCAGCAGCCCTCGACAGCTTACCACCATATATTTT. Translation gives CASSPRQLTTIYF.

This clonotype was observed many times. The genes are TRBV28 and TRBJ1-2, with no clear D. The CDR3 contains 15 residues. Trimming cost V 2 bases and J 9 bases, with 19 bases left between them. Per germline, CDR1 MDHEN and CDR2 SYDVKM. In nucleotides, the CDR3 is TGTGCCAGCAGTTTACCCGGAGGCCACTCGCGAAGCTACACCTTC. Encoded protein: CASSLPGGHSRSYTF.

This clonotype was counted ten times or more. The V gene is TRBV5-1, the J gene TRBJ2-7; 7 bases match TRBD1. The CDR3 runs 14 residues. V shed 4 bases, J shed 2 bases, and the junction held 6 bases outside the gene matches. Germline assignment: CDR1 SGHRS and CDR2 YFSETQ. CDR3 in amino acids: CASSPTGAAYEQYF. For the CDR3, the DNA is TGCGCCAGCAGCCCTACAGGGGCGGCCTACGAGCAGTACTTC. The full variable domain, in which reference TRBV5-1 and TRBJ2-7 provide the parts outside the CDR3, is KAGVTQTPRYLIKTRGQQVTLSCSPISGHRSVSWYQQTPGQGLQFLFEYFSETQRNKGNFPGRFSGRQFSNSRSEMNVSTLELGDSALYLCASSPTGAAYEQYFGPGTRLTVT.

This clonotype was observed many times. V is TRBV2 and J is TRBJ2-3, with TRBD1 matching over 7 bases. The germline gives CDR1 SNHLY, CDR2 FYNNEI. Trimming at V came to 8 bases and at J to 2 bases, leaving 7 bases not matched to a gene. There are 14 residues in the CDR3. This CDR3 reads CASAGTAPTDTQYF. The CDR3, as DNA: TGTGCCAGCGCCGGGACAGCACCCACAGATACGCAGTATTTT.

This clonotype was recorded at least ten times. The chain couples TRBV12-3 or TRBV12-4 to TRBJ2-7; no clear D gene. This CDR3 has 13 amino acids. V was cut by 1 base and J by 4 bases, with 8 bases left in between. The CDR3 DNA is TGTGCCAGCAGTTTAGGGGCCATATACGAGCAGTACTTC. Amino acids: CASSLGAIYEQYF.

This clonotype showed up many times. The chain has TRBV28 and TRBJ1-1; TRBD1 is a possible D gene (5 bases). Germline V lookup: CDR1 MDHEN, CDR2 SYDVKM. The CDR3 spans 14 residues. Trimming removed 5 bases from V and 5 bases from J, with 15 bases in between. For the CDR3, the DNA is TGTGCCAGCAGTAAACAGGTGGGTGGGACTGAAGCTTTCTTT. Its translation: CASSKQVGGTEAFF.

Many counts were recorded for this clonotype. The chain employs TRBV11-1 and TRBJ1-1; TRBD1 might be the D (6 bases). Germline values: CDR1 SGHAT, CDR2 FQDESV (reference sequence). The CDR3 sequence is 17 residues long. V was clipped by 2 bases and J by 6 bases, with 22 bases between them. DNA of the CDR3: TGTGCCAGCAGCTTAAGTTTCAGACGGGGGGCTATCGCTGAAGCTTTCTTT. Protein: CASSLSFRRGAIAEAFF.